This TCR beta chain was sequenced during a study of blood T cell repertoires in COVID-19. Study context: T cells, B-cell-depleted T cells, or PBMCs provided the cDNA or gDNA that served as material.

Per the germline V gene, CDR1 is MDHEN and CDR2 is SYDVKM. V was clipped by 9 bases and J by 10 bases; unmatched bases: 14. CDR3 length equals 15 residues. Measured with immunoSEQ multiplex PCR; TCRdb has only the in-frame clones, and not every one. The sample has approximately 300,000 clones, 89% seen once. The study drew participants aged about 18 to 89 years from 20 to 30 US areas. Symptom resolution, clearance, or two negative PCRs marked donors in Cohort 3 as recovered. This clone appeared a few times. The chain couples TRBV28 to TRBJ2-1; 11 bases are shared with TRBD2. The sequence was collected from a man aged 55 to 70 who had recovered from COVID-19. The sample was PBMCs or T cells enriched from blood (not recorded which). The CDR3 protein is CASSLGGLAAKEQFF. The CDR3 DNA follows: TGTGCCAGTTCATTGGGGGGACTAGCGGCTAAGGAGCAGTTCTTC.